This T cell receptor (beta chain) was captured by sequencing in a study of blood T cells in healthy people across ages. This clonotype came up a few times. The use of a sample-barcoded 5' primer and a J-beta primer mix characterized a second PCR of roughly 6 to 11 cycles. A single record per CDR3 protein comes from TCRdb applying MiXCR to the 5' RACE reads. Of 550,000 to 750,000 distinct CDR3 sequences listed, roughly 21% are singletons. CDR3 length: 14 amino acids. V was clipped by 1 base and J by 0 bases, with 9 bases between them. Germline CDR1 reads SQVTM; CDR2 reads ANQGSEA. Sequenced material: blood. This clonotype was obtained from a man aged 70-80 years in good health. This sequence joins TRBV29-1 and TRBJ2-5; no definite D call. The CDR3 loop reads CSVEVGLYQETQYF. In nucleotides, the CDR3 is TGCAGCGTTGAAGTAGGTCTATACCAAGAGACCCAGTACTTC.